These 21 T cell receptor beta chains share one sample of origin, sequenced in a study of T-cell memory formation after mild COVID-19. TCRdb re-derived calls from the 5' RACE reads in MiXCR, one entry per CDR3 protein. The table lists a few hundred thousand distinct CDR3 sequences, approximately 24% of them singletons. What was sequenced was PBMCs or a T cell subset sorted from them (not recorded which). Every receptor here comes from an adult woman who had mild COVID-19 (a few samples of this study predate the infection). Cell type and time point are not known.

The chain combines TRBV7-9 with TRBJ2-2; D possibly corresponds to TRBD2 (5 bases). The V gene's germline CDR1 is SEHNR and CDR2 FQNEAQ (reference sequence). V was trimmed by 0 bases and J by 1 base, leaving 9 bases between them. The length of the CDR3 is 16 residues. Here the CDR3 DNA reads TGTGCCAGCAGCTTAGCGGACTGGGAGAACACCGGGGAGCTGTTTTTT. It codes for CASSLADWENTGELFF.

This chain joins TRBV5-1 and TRBJ2-1, with 10 bases identical to TRBD2. This CDR3 spans 18 amino acids. The trim removed 4 bases at V and 6 bases at J, leaving 16 bases unmatched. CDR1 SGHRS and CDR2 YFSETQ come from the germline V gene. Here the CDR3 DNA reads TGCGCCAGCAGCCCAACCGACGAACTAGCGGGAATATTCAATGAGCAGTTCTTC. This codes for CASSPTDELAGIFNEQFF.

The J gene is TRBJ1-5, the V gene TRBV21-1. TRBV21-1 is described as a pseudogene. The CDR3 loop spans 14 amino acids. CDR3 DNA: TGTGCCAGCAGCCTATGCGGCGCAAGTCAGCCCCAGCATTTT. It is translated as CASSLCGASQPQHF.

J is TRBJ1-2 and V is TRBV4-1, with TRBD1 matching over 9 bases. There are 15 residues in the CDR3. The V segment lost 3 bases and the J segment 7 bases; nucleotides outside the gene matches: 9. In germline, CDR1 is MGHRA, CDR2 YSYEKL. CDR3 bases: TGCGCCAGCAGCCAGGGACAGGGTCTGACGAGTGGCTACACCTTC. Translated, it gives CASSQGQGLTSGYTF.

The gene calls are TRBV6-5 and TRBJ2-1; TRBD2 aligns across 9 bases. Germline V gene sequence: CDR1 MNHEY, CDR2 SVGAGI. The V segment lost 4 bases and the J segment 6 bases; nucleotides outside the gene matches: 10. This CDR3 is 16 amino acids long. The CDR3 sequence: CASSSPFSGGFNEQFF. For the CDR3, the DNA is TGTGCCAGCAGTTCACCTTTTAGCGGGGGTTTCAATGAGCAGTTCTTC.

This clonotype appeared a few times. This sequence joins TRBV4-2 and TRBJ2-2; TRBD1 agrees at 9 bases. Trimming removed 6 bases from V and 1 base from J; junction bases left unmatched: 3. Germline CDR1 LGHNA, CDR2 YNFKEQ. CDR3 size: 15 residues. In nucleotides, the CDR3 is TGTGCCAGCAGGTGGACAGGGGAGAACACCGGGGAGCTGTTTTTT. Translated: CASRWTGENTGELFF.

A single count supports this clonotype. The rearrangement uses TRBV19 and TRBJ2-5; TRBD2 is a possible D gene (7 bases). The CDR3 runs 15 residues. V lost 2 bases to trimming and J lost 1 base, with 11 bases between them. Germline assignment: CDR1 LNHDA and CDR2 SQIVND (reference sequence). CDR3 sequence reads: CASSIIGGVQETQYF. The CDR3 coding sequence is TGTGCCAGTAGTATAATAGGGGGGGTCCAAGAGACCCAGTACTTC.

This chain links TRBV6-2 or TRBV6-3 with TRBJ2-3, with 8 bases that match TRBD2. The CDR3 is 13 residues long. CDR1 and CDR2 from the germline V gene are MNHEY and SVGEGT. The junction had 11 bases not matched to a gene; V was cut back by 8 bases and J by 10 bases. The CDR3 here is CASGAGAMVAQYF. The CDR3, as DNA: TGTGCCAGCGGAGCGGGAGCAATGGTTGCGCAGTATTTT.

This clonotype was detected many times. This chain uses TRBV5-5 with TRBJ2-2; D unresolved. This CDR3 is built from 16 residues. Germline CDR1 reads SGHKS; CDR2 reads YYEKEE (reference sequence). Trimming stripped 0 bases from V and 2 bases from J, with 11 bases between. Here the CDR3 reads CASSLAPSPNTGELFF. The CDR3 DNA reads as TGTGCCAGCAGCTTGGCTCCATCCCCCAACACCGGGGAGCTGTTTTTT.

V and J are TRBV12-3 or TRBV12-4 and TRBJ1-1; D remains ambiguous. The CDR3 length is 15 residues. V lost 1 base and J 1 base, leaving 10 bases between the germline ends. CDR3 amino acids: CASSLVPQANTEAFF. CDR3 coding DNA: TGTGCCAGCAGTTTAGTCCCTCAGGCGAACACTGAAGCTTTCTTT.

V and J are TRBV29-1 and TRBJ2-3; D is ambiguous. The length of the CDR3 is 12 residues. Germline V gene lookup returns CDR1 SQVTM and CDR2 ANQGSEA. V lost 4 bases and J 2 bases, leaving 7 bases between the germline ends. Written as DNA, the CDR3 is TGCAGCGTTGTAGGAATCACAGATACGCAGTATTTT. Encoded protein: CSVVGITDTQYF.

V is TRBV6-5 and J is TRBJ2-5, with 8 bases fitting TRBD2. V shed 5 bases, J shed 3 bases, and the junction held 5 bases outside the gene matches. Germline CDR1 MNHEY, CDR2 SVGAGI. The CDR3 is 14 amino acids. DNA for the CDR3: TGTGCCAGCAGTACCACGGGGGGGGAAGAGACCCAGTACTTC. It yields the protein CASSTTGGEETQYF.

This clonotype was seen many times. The gene calls are TRBV7-3 and TRBJ2-5; D call uncertain. This CDR3 comprises 13 residues. The V end was cut by 4 bases, the J end by 1 base, with 7 bases between. Germline values: CDR1 SGHTA, CDR2 FQGTGA. The CDR3 bases are TGTGCCAGCAGCTCCAGCCCCCAAGAGACCCAGTACTTC. Protein sequence: CASSSSPQETQYF.

In DNA form, the CDR3 reads TGTGCCAGCAGTGAAGTGGGAGGGGCCAATCAGCCCCAGCATTTT. Amino acids: CASSEVGGANQPQHF. This chain joins TRBV6-1 and TRBJ1-5; tentatively, D is TRBD1 (5 bases). V lost 1 base to trimming and J lost 3 bases, with 10 bases between them. This CDR3 is 15 amino acids long. Germline values: CDR1 MNHNS, CDR2 SASEGT.

This clonotype has only a few counts. The chain employs TRBV29-1 and TRBJ1-1; D might be TRBD1 (5 bases). The germline V and J ends were trimmed by 8 bases and 0 bases, with 16 bases remaining between them. Germline CDR1 is SQVTM and CDR2 is ANQGSEA. The CDR3 spans 14 residues. In DNA form, the CDR3 reads TGCAGCATCCCACCGCGGGGGATGAACACTGAAGCTTTCTTT. Translating gives CSIPPRGMNTEAFF.

The chain carries TRBV29-1 and TRBJ1-1, with a weak D call TRBD1 (6 bases). CDR1 and CDR2 from the germline V gene are SQVTM and ANQGSEA. This CDR3 contains 16 residues. Trimming shortened V by 7 bases and J by 4 bases, and 25 bases separated the two germline ends. The CDR3 spells CSAVGIFQGRVTEAFF. The CDR3 coding sequence is TGCAGCGCTGTGGGTATATTTCAGGGGCGCGTCACTGAAGCTTTCTTT.

The CDR3 nucleotides are TGCGCCAGCAGCTTTGGGGCAGGCGAGACCTACGAGCAGTACTTC. Its protein product is CASSFGAGETYEQYF. This sequence joins TRBV5-1 and TRBJ2-7, with TRBD1 as a possible D gene (5 bases). CDR3 length equals 15 residues. CDR1 SGHRS and CDR2 YFSETQ come from the germline V gene. V was shortened by 2 bases and J by 2 bases, with 14 bases between the two germline ends. Full variable domain (missing parts from reference TRBV5-1 and TRBJ2-7): KAGVTQTPRYLIKTRGQQVTLSCSPISGHRSVSWYQQTPGQGLQFLFEYFSETQRNKGNFPGRFSGRQFSNSRSEMNVSTLELGDSALYLCASSFGAGETYEQYFGPGTRLTVT.

The chain combines TRBV12-3 or TRBV12-4 with TRBJ1-5; D remains ambiguous. There are 13 residues in the CDR3. V gave up 6 bases and J gave up 0 bases, with 6 bases separating them. CDR3 bases: TGTGCCAGCAGCTCCAATAGCAATCAGCCCCAGCATTTT. Its translation is CASSSNSNQPQHF.

The CDR3 DNA reads as TGTGCCAGCAGCCAAGTCGGAGGGATCTCTGAAAAACTGTTTTTT. Translation gives CASSQVGGISEKLFF. The chain joins TRBV14 to TRBJ1-4; D is ambiguous. Trimming cost V 1 base and J 7 bases, with 13 bases left between them. CDR3 length: 15 amino acids. Germline lookup yields CDR1 SGHDN and CDR2 FVKESK. Based on the CDR3 plus reference TRBV14 and TRBJ1-4, the full variable domain is EAGVTQFPSHSVIEKGQTVTLRCDPISGHDNLYWYRRVMGKEIKFLLHFVKESKQDESGMPNNRFLAERTGGTYSTLKVQPAELEDSGVYFCASSQVGGISEKLFFGSGTQLSVL.

This clonotype was observed a few times. This rearrangement joins TRBV18 to TRBJ1-2; 8 bases match TRBD1. Germline CDR1 reads KGHSH; CDR2 reads LQKENI. This CDR3 spans 17 amino acids. The ends lost 2 bases at V and 4 bases at J; junction bases unmatched: 12. In DNA form, the CDR3 reads TGTGCCAGCTCACCAGGGACAGGCGCCATTCGAAGCTATGGCTACACCTTC. As protein: CASSPGTGAIRSYGYTF.

The rearrangement uses TRBV24-1 and TRBJ2-1; 11 bases align to TRBD2. This CDR3 is built from 16 residues. The V gene end was trimmed by 4 bases and the J gene end by 4 bases; junction bases not matched to a gene: 5. CDR1 and CDR2 from the germline V gene are KGHDR and SFDVKD. CDR3 sequence (DNA): TGTGCCACCAGTGACAGCCGACTAGCGGGATACAATGAGCAGTTCTTC. Protein product: CATSDSRLAGYNEQFF.